Presented here are 10 T cell receptor beta chains from one specimen sequenced in a study of shared clonotypes between healthy human individuals. Generated by immunoSEQ multiplex PCR, the TCRdb table keeps only in-frame clones and is missing some. The repertoire includes 700,000 or so clones, 55% to 75% of them detected once, and about 1.8% sits in the top ten. Sequenced input: memory CD4+ T cells sorted from blood. Subset specified: CD45RA-negative fraction. These receptors were taken from a woman aged 25 to 39 in good health.

The chain combines TRBV7-9 with TRBJ1-1, with a tentative D call TRBD1 (6 bases). The CDR3 has 13 amino acids. The germline CDR1 and CDR2 sequences are SEHNR and FQNEAQ (reference sequence). Trimming cost V 5 bases and J 3 bases, with 10 bases left between them. The CDR3 nucleotides read TGTGCCAGCAGCCTCTCAGGGGACACTGAAGCTTTCTTT. Its protein is CASSLSGDTEAFF.

The rearrangement links TRBV29-1 to TRBJ1-4, with D uncertain. Looked up from germline, CDR1 is SQVTM and CDR2 is ANQGSEA. There are 13 residues in the CDR3. The V gene lost 7 bases and the J gene lost 9 bases, with 18 bases spanning the gap. The CDR3 spells CSAYGNSVKKLFF. In DNA, the CDR3 is TGCAGCGCCTACGGGAACAGCGTGAAAAAACTGTTTTTT.

J is TRBJ1-3 and V is TRBV7-6; D call uncertain. The germline V gene encodes CDR1 SGHVS and CDR2 FNYEAQ. V lost 4 bases, J lost 4 bases, and 11 bases lay in between. The CDR3 is 14 amino acids. The CDR3 here is CASSSQRGGNTIYF. The CDR3 DNA sequence: TGTGCCAGCAGCTCCCAAAGAGGAGGAAACACCATATATTTT.

This chain uses TRBV19 with TRBJ2-7; TRBD2 matches 8 bases. V trimming: 9 bases; J trimming: 4 bases; junction bases outside the gene matches: 8. The CDR3 consists of 13 residues. The V gene's germline CDR1 is LNHDA and CDR2 SQIVND (reference sequence). The CDR3 region is CASTPGTRYEQYF. The CDR3 nucleotides are TGTGCCAGCACCCCCGGGACTAGGTACGAGCAGTACTTC.

Worth noting for this clone: The same CDR3 is also encoded by other DNA sequences in this sample. This chain connects TRBV10-1 to TRBJ2-7, with D unclear. Trimming removed 3 bases at V and 3 bases at J, with 6 bases between. Germline CDR1 is WNHNN and CDR2 is SYGVQD (reference sequence). This CDR3 is built from 12 residues. The CDR3 loop is CASSDQIYEQYF. The CDR3, as DNA: TGCGCCAGCAGTGACCAAATCTACGAGCAGTACTTC.

This clone has ten or more counts. This chain connects TRBV10-3 to TRBJ1-2, with D possibly matching TRBD1 (5 bases). The germline CDR1 and CDR2 sequences are ENHRY and SYGVKD. Between the trimmed V and J ends, which lost 3 bases and 2 bases, there was a span of 7 bases. CDR3 size: 13 residues. CDR3 nucleotides: TGTGCCATCAGTGAACGACAGAACTATGGCTACACCTTC. This sequence encodes CAISERQNYGYTF.

The chain recombines TRBV6-1 with TRBJ2-7, with 7 bases that match TRBD2. The CDR3 is 15 residues long. Germline V gene lookup returns CDR1 MNHNS and CDR2 SASEGT. V lost 8 bases, J lost 2 bases, and 12 bases stayed unmatched. The chain's CDR3 is CASRLLRETAYEQYF. CDR3 DNA sequence: TGTGCCAGCCGGCTCCTGCGGGAGACGGCCTACGAGCAGTACTTC.

The chain has TRBV6-1 and TRBJ2-6; D remains ambiguous. The CDR3 has 17 residues. V was clipped by 4 bases and J by 0 bases, with 13 bases between them. Germline assignment: CDR1 MNHNS and CDR2 SASEGT. CDR3 region: CASSVGVTSSGANVLTF. CDR3 sequence (DNA): TGTGCCAGCAGTGTCGGAGTCACAAGCTCTGGGGCCAACGTCCTGACTTTC.

Details on this clone: This specimen includes other DNA sequences encoding the same CDR3. The chain uses TRBV30 and TRBJ1-1; the match to TRBD1 covers 8 bases. The CDR3 is made up of 12 amino acids. V lost 2 bases to trimming and J lost 10 bases; unmatched junction nucleotides: 6. Looked up from germline, CDR1 is GTSNPN and CDR2 is SVGIG (reference sequence). The CDR3 region is CAWSRGQGRAFF. CDR3 bases: TGTGCCTGGAGTAGAGGACAGGGTCGAGCTTTCTTT.

A single count supports this clone. The chain combines TRBV27 with TRBJ1-5; D possibly corresponds to TRBD1 (5 bases). The ends were cut back, 4 bases at V and 5 bases at J, with 15 bases in the middle. The length of the CDR3 is 15 residues. Germline-derived CDR1 and CDR2 are MNHEY and SMNVEV (reference sequence). The CDR3 is CASSSNRDGYQPQHF. CDR3 DNA sequence: TGTGCCAGCAGTTCAAATCGGGACGGATATCAGCCCCAGCATTTT.